The clone carrying this TCR beta chain was recorded at least ten times. Antigen unknown. A universal primer site came from template switching; cDNA carried unique molecular identifiers. TCRdb ran MiXCR on the 5' RACE reads and lists one entry per CDR3 protein. The sample lists more than 650,000 distinct CDR3 sequences; 5.5% to 7.5% were seen once. This record belongs to a study of identical twins. Points from the study as a whole: Twins' surplus sharing was weaker for beta out-of-frame sequences. Cross-sectional statistics underpinned the conclusions; the same donors were not followed. In cord blood, abundant beta clonotypes had fewer insertions; memory showed no trend.

Sequences were obtained from naive T cells sorted from blood. The source of this sequence is a man in his late teens or twenties in good health.

The CDR3 loop is CASSLLSGRGQETQYF. The DNA of the CDR3 is TGTGCCAGCAGCTTGCTTAGCGGGAGAGGGCAAGAGACCCAGTACTTC. The chain uses TRBV5-6 and TRBJ2-5, with 9 bases aligning to TRBD2. Losses at the gene ends were 1 base for V and 2 bases for J; bases not matched to a gene: 6. The CDR3 loop spans 16 amino acids. Germline lookup yields CDR1 SGHDT and CDR2 YYEEEE. The full variable domain, completed using reference TRBV5-6 and TRBJ2-5, is DAGVTQSPTHLIKTRGQQVTLRCSPKSGHDTVSWYQQALGQGPQFIFQYYEEEERQRGNFPDRFSGHQFPNYSSELNVNALLLGDSALYLCASSLLSGRGQETQYFGPGTRLLVL.